This is a list of T cell receptor beta chains from one sample in a study of T cells after yellow fever vaccination. A single record per CDR3 protein comes from TCRdb applying MiXCR to the 5' RACE reads. In the table there are 200,000 to 300,000 distinct CDR3 sequences, 6.5% to 7.5% of which are singletons. The specimen comprised CD4+ T cells sorted from PBMCs, sampled on the day of the yellow fever booster vaccination. Receptors were obtained from a man aged 30-40 years who received the YFV17D yellow fever vaccine. CDR3s include the opening cysteine and the closing phenylalanine or tryptophan. The D gene is left open where the match is weak. Only part of the rows carry a size: once, few, many, or a class if the clone is expanded.

>TRBV6-5|TRBJ2-7|many|.
TGTGCCAGCAGGAGAGGGGACAACTACGAGCAGTACTTC
CASRRGDNYEQYF
>TRBV11-2|TRBJ2-5|few|.
TGTGCCAGCAGCTTAGATCGTCCCAGTATCCCATACTTC
CASSLDRPSIPYF
>TRBV20-1|TRBJ2-2|few|.
TGCAGTGCTGGGTTCAGGGGTACCGGGGAGCTGTTTTTT
CSAGFRGTGELFF
>TRBV5-1|TRBJ2-5|many|.
TGCGCCAGCAGCTCGCCCCTGGGGTACCAAGAGACCCAGTACTTC
CASSSPLGYQETQYF
>TRBV5-1|TRBJ2-1|many|.
TGCGCCAGCAGCGCCTTGGCGCAGAGCTCCTACAATGAGCAGTTCTTC
CASSALAQSSYNEQFF
>TRBV20-1|TRBJ2-1|.|TRBD2
TGCAGTGCTAGAGATGGACTAGCGGGAGGAGGGCACAATGAGCAGTTCTTC
CSARDGLAGGGHNEQFF
>TRBV7-2|TRBJ2-1|.|.
TGTGCCAGCAGCTTAGTTGGGTTTTGGGGGGCCAATGAGCAGTTCTTC
CASSLVGFWGANEQFF
>TRBV6-2/TRBV6-3|TRBJ2-2|many|.
TGTGCCAGCAGTTACTCTGCAACTACGGGAACCGGGGAGCTGTTTTTT
CASSYSATTGTGELFF
>TRBV5-4|TRBJ2-3|few|.
TGTGCCAGCAGCGGCCCGACGGCGGATACGCAGTATTTT
CASSGPTADTQYF
>TRBV7-3|TRBJ2-5|.|TRBD2
TGTGCCAGCAGCCTACTAGCGGGAGGGACAGAGACCCAGTACTTC
CASSLLAGGTETQYF
>TRBV6-5|TRBJ2-5|many|.
TGTGCCAGCAGTTATGGGCCAACCCAAGAGACCCAGTACTTC
CASSYGPTQETQYF
>TRBV6-2/TRBV6-3|TRBJ1-1|few|.
TGTGCCAGACAGGGTAGCGACACTGAAGCTTTCTTT
CARQGSDTEAFF
>TRBV10-3|TRBJ2-5|once|.
TGTGCCGTTCGGGAAGGGGGGGAAGAGACCCAGTACTTC
CAVREGGEETQYF
>TRBV12-3/TRBV12-4|TRBJ2-1|many|.
TGTGCCAGCAGTTTAAATGGAGGTTCGGGTGAGCAGTTCTTC
CASSLNGGSGEQFF
>TRBV28|TRBJ1-5|many|TRBD1
TGTGCCAGCAGGCCGGACAGGTTTGAGCCCCAGCATTTT
CASRPDRFEPQHF
>TRBV11-3|TRBJ2-1|many|.
TGTGCCAGCAGCCGTGAGACTGCAGGGGTGCAGTTCTTC
CASSRETAGVQFF
>TRBV6-1|TRBJ2-7|few|TRBD2
TGTGCCAGCAGTGATAGGGGGACTAGCGGGAAGTACGAGCAGTACTTC
CASSDRGTSGKYEQYF
>TRBV5-1|TRBJ2-1|.|.
TGCGCCAGCAGCTTGGTAGGCGGGTACCCCTACAATGAGCAGTTCTTC
CASSLVGGYPYNEQFF
>TRBV7-2|TRBJ2-7|.|.
TGTGCCAGCAGCTTAGGGGAGATCTACGAGCAGTACTTC
CASSLGEIYEQYF
>TRBV7-2|TRBJ2-2|many|TRBD1
TGTGCCAGCAGCCGAGGGGCCAGGGGGCTGTCTGGGGAGCTGTTTTTT
CASSRGARGLSGELFF
>TRBV12-3/TRBV12-4|TRBJ2-3|many|TRBD2
TGTGCCAGCAGGCGGGAGTTGGGCACAGATACGCAGTATTTT
CASRRELGTDTQYF
>TRBV6-2/TRBV6-3|TRBJ1-4|many|.
TGTGCCAGCCGCACCTCGGGGGGCGGTGGTGAAAAACTGTTTTTT
CASRTSGGGGEKLFF
>TRBV4-3|TRBJ2-2|.|.
TGCGCCAGCAGCAAACAGAGCAACACCGGGGAGCTGTTTTTT
CASSKQSNTGELFF
>TRBV5-1|TRBJ1-2|few|.
TGCGCCAGCAGCTTGGGGGCAGGGACGAACTATGGCTACACCTTC
CASSLGAGTNYGYTF
>TRBV5-1|TRBJ2-3|many|TRBD2
TGCGCCAGCAGCCTACCCTTCTGGACTAGCGAAAGCACAGATACGCAGTATTTT
CASSLPFWTSESTDTQYF
>TRBV7-2|TRBJ2-7|many|.
TGTGCCAGCAGCCCCACTGCTAACTCCTACGAGCAGTACTTC
CASSPTANSYEQYF
>TRBV14|TRBJ2-7|.|TRBD2
TGTGCCAGCAGCCAAGGTAGCGGGAGGGAAGAGCAGTACTTC
CASSQGSGREEQYF
>TRBV25-1|TRBJ2-3|.|.
TGTGCCAGCAAGGGGGCAGATACGCAGTATTTT
CASKGADTQYF
>TRBV2|TRBJ1-5|many|.
TGTGCCAGCAGCCTCCAGGGGCCCCGCAATCAGCCCCAGCATTTT
CASSLQGPRNQPQHF
>TRBV5-1|TRBJ2-7|many|.
TGCGCCAGCAGCTTGGTCGGGGGAGAATATTCCGAGCAGTACTTC
CASSLVGGEYSEQYF
>TRBV14|TRBJ2-1|.|TRBD2
TGTGCCAGCAGCCAAGTTGCGGGAGGGCCTATAGTCCATGAGCAGTTCTTC
CASSQVAGGPIVHEQFF
>TRBV6-1|TRBJ2-7|.|.
TGTGCCAGCAGCCCTTCGGGCGGACCGGTAGACCTATACGAGCAGTACTTC
CASSPSGGPVDLYEQYF
>TRBV20-1|TRBJ2-7|few|.
TGCAGTGCTATCGTAGGGGCGGGCGAGCAGTACTTC
CSAIVGAGEQYF
>TRBV4-3|TRBJ2-7|many|.
TGCGCCAGCAGCCAAGATAGTAACAGGGTACGGGAGCAGTACTTC
CASSQDSNRVREQYF
>TRBV6-2/TRBV6-3|TRBJ2-1|.|TRBD2
TGTGCCAGCAGTTGGGGGCTAGCGGGAGGGACCTCCTACAATGAGCAGTTCTTC
CASSWGLAGGTSYNEQFF
>TRBV20-1|TRBJ1-2|few|.
TGCCTCCAAAGAGTGAAGGGGTCCTCCTATGGCTACACCTTC
CLQRVKGSSYGYTF
>TRBV6-5|TRBJ2-7|many|TRBD1
TGTGCCAGCAGTTACACCAGGACAGGGCTATCCTACGAGCAGTACTTC
CASSYTRTGLSYEQYF
>TRBV12-3/TRBV12-4|TRBJ2-6|few|.
TGTGCCGCAAAGGGGGCCAACGTCCTGACTTTC
CAAKGANVLTF
>TRBV28|TRBJ2-3|once|.
TGTGCCAGCACCGCGGCAGGGTATCAGAATACGCAGTATTTT
CASTAAGYQNTQYF
>TRBV4-3|TRBJ2-1|few|TRBD1
TGCGCCAGCAGCCAATGGGACAGGGGGCGCAGTGAGCAGTTCTTC
CASSQWDRGRSEQFF
>TRBV7-2|TRBJ2-2|.|TRBD2
TGTGCCAGCAGCTACCTAGCGGGAAGCACCGGGGAGCTGTTTTTT
CASSYLAGSTGELFF
>TRBV2|TRBJ2-7|few|.
TGTGCCAGCAGTGTCGTAGTTTTCGCCGAGCAGTACTTC
CASSVVVFAEQYF